These T cell receptor beta chains were read from a single sample in a study of persistence of HIV-infected CD4 T cells. The antigens these receptors bind are not known. Libraries were prepared by immunoSEQ multiplex PCR; TCRdb keeps only in-frame clonotypes and omits some of them. Of about 40,000 clones listed, 75% to 85% are singletons. Sequenced material: CD4+ T cells sorted from PBMCs after roughly 17-hour stimulation, taken from a patient who received antiretroviral therapy. Receptor source: an adult man with HIV who was CMV-seropositive. CDR3s include the opening cysteine and the closing phenylalanine or tryptophan. A D gene is named only where the DNA matches it firmly.

v_gene: TRBV5-1; d_gene: .; j_gene: TRBJ1-2; CDR3aa: CASSQTTQVASTNYGYTF
v_gene: TRBV9; d_gene: .; j_gene: TRBJ2-5; CDR3aa: CASSLAREETQYF
v_gene: TRBV5-1; d_gene: .; j_gene: TRBJ2-2; CDR3aa: CASSLVLNTGELFF
v_gene: TRBV3-1/TRBV3-2; d_gene: TRBD2; j_gene: TRBJ2-3; CDR3aa: CASSTRLAGVSDTQYF
v_gene: TRBV14; d_gene: .; j_gene: TRBJ1-2; CDR3aa: CASSQDRTVYGYTF
v_gene: TRBV2; d_gene: .; j_gene: TRBJ1-2; CDR3aa: CASSESGGIYGYTF
v_gene: TRBV5-1; d_gene: .; j_gene: TRBJ1-2; CDR3aa: CASSSVRGDYGYTF
v_gene: TRBV7-9; d_gene: .; j_gene: TRBJ1-3; CDR3aa: CASSSPRRSSGNTIYF
v_gene: TRBV15; d_gene: TRBD1; j_gene: TRBJ1-1; CDR3aa: CATSGQGNTEAFF
v_gene: TRBV30; d_gene: .; j_gene: TRBJ1-3; CDR3aa: CAWSVETVSSGNTIYF
v_gene: TRBV18; d_gene: .; j_gene: TRBJ2-5; CDR3aa: CASSPGEGETQYF
v_gene: TRBV7-9; d_gene: .; j_gene: TRBJ1-1; CDR3aa: CASSLGRANTEAFF
v_gene: TRBV5-6; d_gene: TRBD2; j_gene: TRBJ2-1; CDR3aa: CASSSWIAGGFYNEQFF
v_gene: TRBV27; d_gene: TRBD1; j_gene: TRBJ2-7; CDR3aa: CASSWDRGGYEQYF
v_gene: TRBV18; d_gene: .; j_gene: TRBJ1-4; CDR3aa: CASSPRPRAGDPEKLFF
v_gene: TRBV19; d_gene: .; j_gene: TRBJ2-7; CDR3aa: CASSIGGQGLIYEQYF
v_gene: TRBV5-1; d_gene: TRBD1; j_gene: TRBJ2-7; CDR3aa: CASSRSRDSYEQYF
v_gene: TRBV4-3; d_gene: .; j_gene: TRBJ1-2; CDR3aa: CASSPTGTINYGYTF
v_gene: TRBV5-1; d_gene: TRBD2; j_gene: TRBJ2-3; CDR3aa: CASSSQLAGGLSPTDTQYF
v_gene: TRBV30; d_gene: TRBD1; j_gene: TRBJ1-1; CDR3aa: CAWTRQGYSEAFF
v_gene: TRBV7-8; d_gene: .; j_gene: TRBJ2-2; CDR3aa: CASQAFRGVTGELFF
v_gene: TRBV18; d_gene: .; j_gene: TRBJ1-2; CDR3aa: CASSQMDSNYGYTF
v_gene: TRBV19; d_gene: .; j_gene: TRBJ1-6; CDR3aa: CATDGTSAGYNSPLHF
v_gene: TRBV7-8; d_gene: .; j_gene: TRBJ2-3; CDR3aa: CASTEDGGPSTDTQYF
v_gene: TRBV9; d_gene: TRBD1; j_gene: TRBJ2-7; CDR3aa: CASSVGEGQGWEQYF
v_gene: TRBV6-4; d_gene: TRBD2; j_gene: TRBJ2-1; CDR3aa: CASSLAGGDNEQFF
v_gene: TRBV3-1/TRBV3-2; d_gene: .; j_gene: TRBJ1-4; CDR3aa: CASTGTSEKLFF
v_gene: TRBV19; d_gene: .; j_gene: TRBJ1-4; CDR3aa: CASSIDFPTNEKLFF
v_gene: TRBV5-1; d_gene: TRBD2; j_gene: TRBJ2-5; CDR3aa: CASSLELARETQYF
v_gene: TRBV10-2; d_gene: TRBD1; j_gene: TRBJ1-5; CDR3aa: CASSDPGTGDNQPQHF
v_gene: TRBV6-5; d_gene: TRBD2; j_gene: TRBJ2-2; CDR3aa: CASSYPSGRSGELFF
v_gene: TRBV20-1; d_gene: TRBD2; j_gene: TRBJ2-7; CDR3aa: CSASSLAGFSYEQYF
v_gene: TRBV7-2; d_gene: .; j_gene: TRBJ1-5; CDR3aa: CASSLVWDHSNQPQHF
v_gene: TRBV5-1; d_gene: .; j_gene: TRBJ2-1; CDR3aa: CASSFGWSSYNEQFF
v_gene: TRBV7-9; d_gene: TRBD1; j_gene: TRBJ1-1; CDR3aa: CASSPAQAGGLNTEAFF
v_gene: TRBV4-2; d_gene: .; j_gene: TRBJ1-2; CDR3aa: CASSQDVSGSLLNYGYTF
v_gene: TRBV5-1; d_gene: .; j_gene: TRBJ2-7; CDR3aa: CASSSGSFGEQYF
v_gene: TRBV19; d_gene: .; j_gene: TRBJ1-4; CDR3aa: CASSDDSRNNEKLFF
v_gene: TRBV5-4; d_gene: .; j_gene: TRBJ2-5; CDR3aa: CASSLRWGETQYF
v_gene: TRBV4-3; d_gene: .; j_gene: TRBJ1-5; CDR3aa: CASSQDRTGRQPQHF